The entry that follows covers one T cell receptor (beta chain) sequence. Its antigen remains unknown. Hyperthyroidism, newly diagnosed and lasting under 2 months, affected patients aged 18 to 65. About 10 ml fresh peripheral blood yielded the PBMCs. The data stem from a study of T cells in Graves' hyperthyroidism and ophthalmopathy. Study details: Staff took peripheral blood when the initial diagnosis was made, before any treatment began. Broader study findings: A 13 V-J signature model discriminated ophthalmopathy versus stable hyperthyroidism.

Researchers amplified the TCR beta CDR3 regions from RNA transcripts. HTBI primers were the set used in a first-round RT-PCR of the TCR CDR3. TCRdb independently ran MiXCR on the multiplex PCR reads; one entry per CDR3 protein. This table has approximately 710,000 distinct CDR3 sequences, around a sixth appearing once. The receptor was derived from a man aged 45-65 years with Graves' hyperthyroidism. Sequencing was carried out using blood.

This chain's CDR3 is CASSQAWGAETQYF. As DNA, the CDR3 is TGCGCCAGCAGCCAAGCGTGGGGGGCCGAGACCCAGTACTTC. The chain uses TRBV4-3 and TRBJ2-5, with D perhaps given as TRBD1 or TRBD2 (6 bases each). The CDR3 is made up of 14 amino acids. Trimming stripped 1 base from V and 5 bases from J, with 11 bases between. Germline CDR1 LGHNA, CDR2 YSLEER.